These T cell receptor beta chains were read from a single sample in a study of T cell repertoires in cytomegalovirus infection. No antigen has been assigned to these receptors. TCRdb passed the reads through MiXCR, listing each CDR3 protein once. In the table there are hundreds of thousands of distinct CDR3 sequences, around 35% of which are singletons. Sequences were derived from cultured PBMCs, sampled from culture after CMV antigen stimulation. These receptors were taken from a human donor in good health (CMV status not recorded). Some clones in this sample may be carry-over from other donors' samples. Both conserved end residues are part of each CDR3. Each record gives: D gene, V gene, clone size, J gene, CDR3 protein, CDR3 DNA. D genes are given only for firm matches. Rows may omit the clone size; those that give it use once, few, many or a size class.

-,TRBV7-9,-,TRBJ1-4,CASSPPVDINEKLFF,TGTGCCAGCAGCCCTCCCGTGGACATTAATGAAAAACTGTTTTTT
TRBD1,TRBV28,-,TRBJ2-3,CASSPPPGQSTDTQYF,TGTGCCAGCAGTCCCCCCCCGGGACAGAGCACAGATACGCAGTATTTT
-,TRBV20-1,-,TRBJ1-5,CSARRGRSGNQPQHF,TGCAGTGCTAGACGAGGTCGATCGGGCAATCAGCCCCAGCATTTT
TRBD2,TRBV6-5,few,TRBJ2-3,CASSYRRGGSGADTQYF,TGTGCCAGCAGTTACCGAAGAGGCGGGAGTGGTGCAGATACGCAGTATTTT
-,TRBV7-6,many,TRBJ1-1,CASSLRAGKTATEAFF,TGTGCCAGCAGCTTAAGGGCAGGGAAGACCGCGACTGAAGCTTTCTTT
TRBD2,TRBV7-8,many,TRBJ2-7,CASSLSGTSGYYEQYF,TGTGCCAGCAGCTTATCGGGGACTAGCGGGTACTACGAGCAGTACTTC
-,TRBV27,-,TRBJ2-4,CASSFLDVNGKNIQYF,TGTGCCAGCAGTTTTTTGGACGTCAATGGCAAAAACATTCAGTACTTC
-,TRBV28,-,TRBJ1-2,CASTLGQTDREGYTF,TGTGCCAGCACCCTAGGGCAGACCGACCGGGAGGGCTACACCTTC
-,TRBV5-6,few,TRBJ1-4,CASSLLKGPTNEKLFF,TGTGCCAGCAGCTTGCTGAAGGGGCCAACTAATGAAAAACTGTTTTTT
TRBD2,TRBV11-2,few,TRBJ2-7,CASRSYKSGRGSTGRQYF,TGTGCCAGCAGGTCTTATAAAAGCGGGAGAGGCTCAACGGGGAGGCAGTACTTC
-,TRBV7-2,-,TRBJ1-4,CASSLKANEKLFF,TGTGCCAGCAGCTTAAAGGCTAATGAAAAACTGTTTTTT
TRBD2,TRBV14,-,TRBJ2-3,CASSQLAGNTDTQYF,TGTGCCAGCAGCCAACTAGCGGGAAACACAGATACGCAGTATTTT
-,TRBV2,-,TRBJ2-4,CASSEEGGLAKNIQYF,TGTGCCAGCAGTGAAGAGGGGGGTCTAGCCAAAAACATTCAGTACTTC
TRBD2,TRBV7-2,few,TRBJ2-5,CASSLLSGRAQETQYF,TGTGCCAGCAGCCTCCTTAGCGGGAGAGCCCAAGAGACCCAGTACTTC
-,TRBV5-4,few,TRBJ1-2,CASSLVDITYGYTF,TGTGCCAGCAGCTTGGTGGACATCACCTATGGCTACACCTTC
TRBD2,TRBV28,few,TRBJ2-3,CASSLHWSGRTDTQYF,TGTGCCAGCAGTCTCCACTGGAGCGGGAGAACAGATACGCAGTATTTT
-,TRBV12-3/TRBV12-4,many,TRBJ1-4,CASAKEDSRKLFF,TGTGCCAGCGCGAAGGAGGATTCCCGAAAACTGTTTTTT
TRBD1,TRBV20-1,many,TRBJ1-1,CSAGTGDTEAFF,TGCAGTGCCGGGACAGGGGACACTGAAGCTTTCTTT
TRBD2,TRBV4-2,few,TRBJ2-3,CASSPGASGRAEADTQYF,TGTGCCAGCAGCCCTGGGGCTAGCGGGAGGGCCGAAGCAGATACGCAGTATTTT
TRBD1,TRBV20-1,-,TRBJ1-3,CSARDNRGGNTIYF,TGCAGTGCTAGAGATAACAGGGGAGGAAACACCATATATTTT
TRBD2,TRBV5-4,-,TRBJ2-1,CASSLKRESYNEQFF,TGTGCCAGCAGCCTCAAGCGGGAGTCCTACAATGAGCAGTTCTTC
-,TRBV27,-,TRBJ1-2,CASSEAGEYGYTF,TGTGCCAGCAGTGAAGCAGGGGAATATGGCTACACCTTC
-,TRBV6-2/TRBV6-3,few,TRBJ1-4,CASREAGKTNEKLFF,TGTGCCAGCAGAGAAGCAGGGAAGACTAATGAAAAACTGTTTTTT
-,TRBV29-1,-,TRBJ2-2,CSVEYGAGELFF,TGCAGCGTTGAATACGGTGCCGGGGAGCTGTTTTTT
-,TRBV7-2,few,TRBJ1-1,CASSFQGGDTEAFF,TGTGCCAGCAGCTTTCAAGGGGGAGACACTGAAGCTTTCTTT
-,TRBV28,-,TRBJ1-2,CASAPGDKPPNYGYTF,TGTGCCAGCGCTCCAGGGGACAAACCACCCAACTATGGCTACACCTTC
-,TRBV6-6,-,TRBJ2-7,CASAGPARSSYEQYF,TGTGCCAGCGCTGGTCCAGCGCGGAGCTCCTACGAGCAGTACTTC
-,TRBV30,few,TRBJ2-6,CAWRVKASGYSGANVLTF,TGTGCCTGGAGGGTAAAGGCTTCCGGGTACTCTGGGGCCAACGTCCTGACTTTC
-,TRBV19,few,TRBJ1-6,CASSPGAGSPLHF,TGTGCCAGTAGTCCAGGGGCGGGGTCACCCCTCCACTTT
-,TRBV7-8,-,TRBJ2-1,CASNFNRPGLPYNEQFF,TGTGCCAGCAACTTCAACCGACCGGGACTTCCCTACAATGAGCAGTTCTTC
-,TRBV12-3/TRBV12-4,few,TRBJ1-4,CASSRGGTHEKLFF,TGTGCCAGCAGCAGGGGAGGGACGCATGAAAAACTGTTTTTT
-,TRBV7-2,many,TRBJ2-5,CASSSGLLVRETQYF,TGTGCCAGCAGCTCCGGACTACTCGTCAGAGAGACCCAGTACTTC